These 27 T cell receptor beta chains originate from one sample sequenced in a study of spatial heterogeneity in lung cancer. One entry per CDR3 protein, called by TCRdb with MiXCR from the 5' RACE reads. The data contain tens of thousands of distinct CDR3 sequences, 4% to 6% of them seen just once; the ten biggest clones take up just over 25%. Noted time point: sample taken at primary tumor resection. Sequencing was performed on whole RNA extracted from tumor and nontumor lung tissue, or from frozen PBMC, and the material was left unsorted. Specimen: PBMCs, collected at surgery. All receptors come from a female donor with early-stage non-small cell lung cancer.

This clonotype has at least ten counts. The chain's CDR3 is CASSLMSSGGHEQYF. CDR3 DNA sequence: TGTGCCAGCAGTTTAATGTCATCTGGGGGTCACGAGCAGTACTTC. The genes are TRBV28 and TRBJ2-7; perhaps D is TRBD1 or TRBD2 (5 bases each). This CDR3 contains 15 residues. Trimming took off 2 bases at V and 5 bases at J, with 16 bases between the two ends. Germline CDR1 MDHEN, CDR2 SYDVKM.

This clonotype was picked up many times. The chain employs TRBV7-6 and TRBJ2-1, with D perhaps matching TRBD2 (6 bases). The V and J ends lost 5 bases and 4 bases respectively, with 15 bases between them. CDR1 is SGHVS and CDR2 is FNYEAQ in the germline V gene. This CDR3 has 15 amino acids. CDR3 bases: TGTGCCAGCAGCCGGGACTTCCCAAGATACAATGAGCAGTTCTTC. Translated: CASSRDFPRYNEQFF.

In this sample, this clonotype turned up many times. V usage is TRBV6-2 or TRBV6-3 and J usage is TRBJ2-7; TRBD1 aligns across 9 bases. CDR1 and CDR2 (germline): MNHEY, SVGEGT. This CDR3 has 14 residues. Losses at the gene ends were 6 bases for V and 3 bases for J; bases not matched to a gene: 6. The chain's CDR3 is CASSGGQGFYEQYF. CDR3 nucleotides: TGTGCCAGCAGCGGGGGACAGGGTTTCTACGAGCAGTACTTC.

The chain uses TRBV7-7 and TRBJ2-5, with D tentatively TRBD1 or TRBD2 (5 bases each). From germline, CDR1 is SSHAT and CDR2 FNYEAQ (reference sequence). The V end was cut by 5 bases, the J end by 5 bases, with 15 bases between. The CDR3 totals 14 residues. The CDR3 DNA follows: TGTGCCAGCAGCCCCACGGGGCGGCACGAGACCCAGTACTTC. Protein product: CASSPTGRHETQYF.

This clonotype was detected many times. This chain uses TRBV3-1 with TRBJ1-2; no clear D gene. This CDR3 spans 16 amino acids. V was trimmed by 0 bases and J by 4 bases, leaving 15 bases between them. Per germline, CDR1 LGHDT and CDR2 YNNKEL (reference sequence). CDR3 nucleotide sequence: TGTGCCAGCAGCCAAGATCTAACTTTCGGGAGCTATGGCTACACCTTC. This translates into CASSQDLTFGSYGYTF.

Concerning this clonotype itself: At one boundary the junction diverges from the germline segment, which might be a read error. V is TRBV7-3 and J is TRBJ2-2; 8 nucleotides line up with TRBD2. Germline CDR1 and CDR2: SGHTA and FQGTGA. The CDR3 has 16 amino acids. CDR3 DNA sequence: TGTGCCAGCAGCTCGATAGGGAGGACTAGCACCGGGGATCTGTTTTTT. Amino acids: CASSSIGRTSTGDLFF. Filled out from reference TRBV7-3 and TRBJ2-2, the complete variable domain reads GAGVSQTPSNKVTEKGKYVELRCDPISGHTALYWYRQSLGQGPEFLIYFQGTGAADDSGLPNDRFFAVRPEGSVSTLKIQRTERGDSAVYLCASSSIGRTSTGDLFFGEGSRLTVL.

The V and J genes are TRBV20-1 and TRBJ2-6; D is tentatively TRBD1 or TRBD2 (5 bases each). The V end was cut by 0 bases, the J end by 2 bases, with 8 bases between. Per the germline V gene, CDR1 is DFQATT and CDR2 is SNEGSKA (reference sequence). The CDR3 contains 15 residues. CDR3 in amino acids: CSARDGGPGANVLTF. The CDR3 DNA follows: TGCAGTGCTAGAGATGGGGGTCCTGGGGCCAACGTCCTGACTTTC.

The chain joins TRBV9 to TRBJ2-3; unclear D gene. Germline CDR1 SGDLS, CDR2 YYNGEE. V lost 4 bases to trimming and J lost 7 bases, with 13 bases between them. The CDR3 spans 13 residues. The CDR3 sequence is CASSLGPENTQYF. The DNA for the CDR3 is TGTGCCAGCAGCCTAGGCCCGGAAAATACGCAGTATTTT.

Many counts were recorded for this clonotype. The chain recombines TRBV7-9 with TRBJ2-7; the D is unclear. Per germline, CDR1 SEHNR and CDR2 FQNEAQ (reference sequence). V was pared by 2 bases and J by 0 bases, with 11 bases between. The CDR3 runs 15 residues. The CDR3 region is CASSLFTGSSYEQYF. The CDR3 region has the DNA TGTGCCAGCAGCTTATTTACCGGTTCCTCCTACGAGCAGTACTTC.

This clonotype was seen many times. The chain recombines TRBV25-1 with TRBJ1-6; D remains ambiguous. Trimming removed 2 bases at V and 2 bases at J, with 4 bases between. This CDR3 spans 14 amino acids. Germline V gives CDR1 MGHDK, CDR2 SYGVNS. The CDR3 DNA follows: TGTGCCAGCAGTGAAGGGCCCTATAATTCACCCCTCCACTTT. Its protein product is CASSEGPYNSPLHF.

This clonotype was counted ten times or more. The rearrangement uses TRBV30 and TRBJ1-5; D perhaps matches TRBD1 (5 bases). Germline CDR1 is GTSNPN and CDR2 is SVGIG (reference sequence). The CDR3 loop spans 13 amino acids. The V gene lost 5 bases and the J gene lost 11 bases, with 19 bases spanning the gap. CDR3 residues: CAWSSLRDPTQHF. The CDR3, as DNA: TGTGCCTGGTCCAGCCTCCGGGACCCCACCCAGCATTTT.

The rearrangement links TRBV6-2 or TRBV6-3 to TRBJ2-3; 7 bases agree with TRBD2. The V segment lost 6 bases and the J segment 7 bases; nucleotides outside the gene matches: 10. This CDR3 is built from 14 residues. Germline V CDR1 and CDR2: MNHEY, SVGEGT. CDR3 sequence reads: CASRGSGSGYTQYF. The CDR3 DNA follows: TGTGCCAGCAGGGGTAGCGGGTCCGGGTATACGCAGTATTTT.

The chain recombines TRBV7-6 with TRBJ2-5; no clear D gene. The V end was cut by 5 bases, the J end by 6 bases, with 22 bases between. This CDR3 contains 16 residues. Germline loops: CDR1 SGHVS, CDR2 FNYEAQ. The CDR3 spells CASSARTGAERQTQYF. Here the CDR3 DNA reads TGTGCCAGCAGCGCGCGGACCGGCGCAGAAAGGCAGACCCAGTACTTC.

Many counts were recorded for this clonotype. V is TRBV25-1 and J is TRBJ1-2, with TRBD1 matching over 8 bases. Per the germline V gene, CDR1 is MGHDK and CDR2 is SYGVNS. This CDR3 spans 13 amino acids. Losses at the gene ends were 6 bases for V and 7 bases for J; bases not matched to a gene: 7. CDR3 region: CASRPDRGGGYTF. CDR3 sequence (DNA): TGTGCCAGCAGACCCGACAGGGGAGGTGGCTACACCTTC.

This clonotype is termed medium-sized. V is TRBV15 and J is TRBJ1-5; D is ambiguous. The germline V gene encodes CDR1 LNHNV and CDR2 YYDKDF (reference sequence). This CDR3 region has 13 residues. V lost 0 bases and J lost 11, with 11 bases in between. The CDR3 region is CATSRDIREAQHF. The CDR3 DNA reads as TGTGCCACCAGCAGAGATATAAGGGAGGCCCAGCATTTT. Full variable domain (rest looked up from reference TRBV15 and TRBJ1-5): DAMVIQNPRYQVTQFGKPVTLSCSQTLNHNVMYWYQQKSSQAPKLLFHYYDKDFNNEADTPDNFQSRRPNTSFCFLDIRSPGLGDTAMYLCATSRDIREAQHFGDGTRLSIL.

By sample fraction, this clonotype is medium-sized. The rearrangement joins TRBV7-2 to TRBJ1-2; perhaps TRBD1 as D (6 bases). CDR3 size: 14 residues. Germline V gives CDR1 SGHTA, CDR2 FQGNSA. The V gene lost 5 bases and the J gene lost 0 bases, with 10 bases spanning the gap. This CDR3 is CASSPRTANYGYTF. The CDR3, as DNA: TGTGCCAGCAGCCCCCGGACAGCTAACTATGGCTACACCTTC.

This clonotype appeared a few times. The chain has TRBV7-9 and TRBJ1-2, with no clear D. The V end was cut by 4 bases, the J end by 3 bases, with 12 bases between. The CDR3 runs to 14 residues. From germline, CDR1 is SEHNR and CDR2 FQNEAQ (reference sequence). CDR3 protein: CASSSPGSYYGYTF. For the CDR3, the DNA is TGTGCCAGCAGCTCTCCCGGGAGCTACTATGGCTACACCTTC.

This clonotype was observed at least ten times. V gene TRBV4-1 combines with J gene TRBJ2-1, with TRBD2 identical over 10 bases. With 3 bases clipped from V and 4 bases from J, the junction kept 12 bases outside the gene matches. The germline V gene has CDR1 MGHRA and CDR2 YSYEKL. The CDR3 is 18 residues long. In DNA form, the CDR3 reads TGCGCCAGCAGCCATTGGCCTAGCGGGGGTCCACCTTACAATGAGCAGTTCTTC. Its translation: CASSHWPSGGPPYNEQFF.

The CDR3 region is CASSLQPTGGRTEAFF. The CDR3, as DNA: TGTGCCAGCAGTTTACAACCCACAGGGGGGCGGACTGAAGCTTTCTTT. The rearrangement links TRBV12-3 or TRBV12-4 to TRBJ1-1, with TRBD1 matching 8 bases. The CDR3 covers 16 residues. The V gene end was trimmed by 2 bases and the J gene end by 5 bases; junction bases not matched to a gene: 10.

This clonotype occurred many times. The V gene is TRBV7-6, the J gene TRBJ2-5; D remains ambiguous. Trimming cost V 2 bases and J 5 bases, with 9 bases left between them. This CDR3 has 13 amino acids. Germline assignment: CDR1 SGHVS and CDR2 FNYEAQ. CDR3 residues: CASSLRRGETQYF. DNA of the CDR3: TGTGCCAGCAGCTTAAGGCGAGGCGAGACCCAGTACTTC.

The sample holds many counts of this clonotype. The chain employs TRBV7-9 and TRBJ1-1; TRBD1 matches 9 bases. J was trimmed by 5 bases and V by 1 base; bases with no gene match: 5. Germline V CDR1 and CDR2: SEHNR, FQNEAQ (reference sequence). This CDR3 spans 15 amino acids. CDR3 DNA sequence: TGTGCCAGCAGCTTAGGGACAGGGGTTTTGACTGAAGCTTTCTTT. Translating it yields CASSLGTGVLTEAFF.

In its sample, this clonotype was seen many times. The rearrangement uses TRBV3-1 and TRBJ2-3; D is unresolved. Trimming removed 3 bases from V and 3 bases from J, with 4 bases in between. The CDR3 has 12 amino acids. CDR1 and CDR2 (germline): LGHDT, YNNKEL (reference sequence). This CDR3 reads CASSHRTDTQYF. The CDR3 DNA reads TGTGCCAGCAGCCACCGAACAGATACGCAGTATTTT.

This clonotype was detected ten times or more. This chain joins TRBV7-2 and TRBJ1-3, with D possibly TRBD1 on 6 matching bases. V gave up 6 bases and J gave up 4 bases, with 13 bases separating them. The CDR3 totals 14 residues. Germline V CDR1 and CDR2: SGHTA, FQGNSA. The CDR3 loop is CASRQPGAGNTIYF. CDR3 DNA sequence: TGTGCCAGCAGGCAACCGGGGGCCGGAAACACCATATATTTT.

Note on this clonotype: One end of the junction is discordant with germline, which a read error may explain. The chain joins TRBV7-7 to TRBJ2-1; D might be TRBD2 (6 bases). The CDR3 is made up of 13 amino acids. The V gene's germline CDR1 is SSHAT and CDR2 FNYEAQ (reference sequence). CDR3 in amino acids: CASTLSRGGEQFF. The CDR3 nucleotides are TGTGCTAGCACCCTCTCCCGGGGAGGAGAGCAGTTCTTC. Complete variable domain (other parts from reference TRBV7-7 and TRBJ2-1): GAGVSQSPRYKVTKRGQDVTLRCDPISSHATLYWYQQALGQGPEFLTYFNYEAQPDKSGLPSDRFSAERPEGSISTLTIQRTEQRDSAMYRCASTLSRGGEQFFGPGTRLTVL.

Points on this clonotype: This may arise from a read error, as a much more abundant clone is one base away. The V call is TRBV25-1, the J call TRBJ2-5, with 7 bases identical to TRBD2. The length of the CDR3 is 15 residues. V shed 5 bases, J shed 5 bases, and the junction held 11 bases outside the gene matches. The V gene's germline CDR1 is MGHDK and CDR2 SYGVNS. CDR3 protein: CASSRAGSSSETQYF. The CDR3 nucleotides read TGTGCCAGCAGTAGAGCGGGGTCATCTAGCGAGACCCAGTACTTC.

The V gene is TRBV4-2, the J gene TRBJ2-3; TRBD2 matches at 13 bases. The CDR3 is 18 amino acids. CDR1 is LGHNA, CDR2 YNFKEQ, per germline. Trimming removed 4 bases from V and 1 base from J; junction bases left unmatched: 8. This chain's CDR3 is CASSPALAGGPGTDTQYF. The CDR3 nucleotides are TGTGCCAGCAGCCCTGCACTAGCGGGGGGGCCAGGCACAGATACGCAGTATTTT.

The chain joins TRBV5-4 to TRBJ2-2; D gene ambiguous. Trimming stripped 9 bases from V and 1 base from J, with 7 bases between. The CDR3 consists of 12 residues. In germline, CDR1 is SGHNT, CDR2 YYREEE (reference sequence). The CDR3 reads CATAGNTGELFF. CDR3 nucleotide sequence: TGTGCCACAGCCGGGAACACCGGGGAGCTGTTTTTT.